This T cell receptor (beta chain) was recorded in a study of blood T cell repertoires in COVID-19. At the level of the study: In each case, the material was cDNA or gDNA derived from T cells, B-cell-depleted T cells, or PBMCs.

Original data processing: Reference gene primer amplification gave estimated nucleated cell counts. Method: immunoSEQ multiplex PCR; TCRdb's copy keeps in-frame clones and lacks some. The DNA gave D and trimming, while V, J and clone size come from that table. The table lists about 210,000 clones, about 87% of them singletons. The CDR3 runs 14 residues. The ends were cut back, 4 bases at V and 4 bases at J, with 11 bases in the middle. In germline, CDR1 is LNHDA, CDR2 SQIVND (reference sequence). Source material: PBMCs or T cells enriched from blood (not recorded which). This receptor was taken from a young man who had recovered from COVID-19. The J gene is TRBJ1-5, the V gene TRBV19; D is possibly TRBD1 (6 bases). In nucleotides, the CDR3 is TGTGCCAGTAGTAATCAACAGGGTAATCAGCCCCAGCATTTT. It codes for CASSNQQGNQPQHF. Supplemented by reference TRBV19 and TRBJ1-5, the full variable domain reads DGGITQSPKYLFRKEGQNVTLSCEQNLNHDAMYWYRQDPGQGLRLIYYSQIVNDFQKGDIAEGYSVSREKKESFPLTVTSAQKNPTAFYLCASSNQQGNQPQHFGDGTRLSIL.